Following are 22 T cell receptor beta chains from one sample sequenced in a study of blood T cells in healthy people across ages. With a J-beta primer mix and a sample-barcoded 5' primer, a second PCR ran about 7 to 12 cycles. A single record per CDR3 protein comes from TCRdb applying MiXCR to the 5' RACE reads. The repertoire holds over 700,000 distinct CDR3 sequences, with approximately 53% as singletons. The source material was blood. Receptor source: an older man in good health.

CDR3 DNA: TGTGCCAGCAGGGCCGGCGGGACAGGGGGCAATGAGCAGTTCTTC. It yields the protein CASRAGGTGGNEQFF. The chain is built from TRBV2 and TRBJ2-1, with 11 bases matching TRBD1. This CDR3 comprises 15 residues. Germline assignment: CDR1 SNHLY and CDR2 FYNNEI. The ends lost 6 bases at V and 6 bases at J; junction bases unmatched: 7.

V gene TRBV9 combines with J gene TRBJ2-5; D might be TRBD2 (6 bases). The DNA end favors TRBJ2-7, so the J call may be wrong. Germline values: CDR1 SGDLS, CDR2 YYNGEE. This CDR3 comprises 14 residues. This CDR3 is CASSVGGTDGEQYF. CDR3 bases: TGTGCCAGCAGCGTAGGCGGGACTGATGGCGAGCAGTACTTC.

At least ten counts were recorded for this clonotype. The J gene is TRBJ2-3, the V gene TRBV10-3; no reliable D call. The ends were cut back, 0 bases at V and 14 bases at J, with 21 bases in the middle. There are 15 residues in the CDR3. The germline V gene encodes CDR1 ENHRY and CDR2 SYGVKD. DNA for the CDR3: TGTGCCATCAGTGAGTCCGCGGTTGCACCCGGATACGCGTATTTT. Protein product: CAISESAVAPGYAYF.

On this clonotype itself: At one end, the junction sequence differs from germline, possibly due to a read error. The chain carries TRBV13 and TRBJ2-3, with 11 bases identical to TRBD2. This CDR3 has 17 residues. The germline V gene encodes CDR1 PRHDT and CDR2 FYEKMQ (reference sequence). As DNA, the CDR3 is TGTGCCAACAGCTCCGAGACTAGCGGGAAGAGGGAGGATACGCAGTATTTT. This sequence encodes CANSSETSGKREDTQYF.

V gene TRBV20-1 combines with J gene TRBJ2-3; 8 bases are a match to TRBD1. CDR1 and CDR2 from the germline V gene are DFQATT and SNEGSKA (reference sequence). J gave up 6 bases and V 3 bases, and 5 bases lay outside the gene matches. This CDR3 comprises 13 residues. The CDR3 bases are TGCAGTGCTAGGGCAGGGGGCTTGGATACGCAGTATTTT. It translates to CSARAGGLDTQYF.

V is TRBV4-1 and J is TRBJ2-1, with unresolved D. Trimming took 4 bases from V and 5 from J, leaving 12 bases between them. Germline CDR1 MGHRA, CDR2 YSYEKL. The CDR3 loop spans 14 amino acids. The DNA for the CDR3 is TGCGCCAGCAGCCGAGAAACCGAACACAATGAGCAGTTCTTC. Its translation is CASSRETEHNEQFF.

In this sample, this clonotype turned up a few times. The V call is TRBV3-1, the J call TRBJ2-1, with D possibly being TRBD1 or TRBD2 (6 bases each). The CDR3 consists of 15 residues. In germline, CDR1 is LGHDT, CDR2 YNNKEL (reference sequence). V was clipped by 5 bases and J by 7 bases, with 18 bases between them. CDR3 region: CASSKGTQAGNEQFF. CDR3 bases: TGTGCCAGCAGCAAGGGGACACAGGCGGGGAATGAGCAGTTCTTC.

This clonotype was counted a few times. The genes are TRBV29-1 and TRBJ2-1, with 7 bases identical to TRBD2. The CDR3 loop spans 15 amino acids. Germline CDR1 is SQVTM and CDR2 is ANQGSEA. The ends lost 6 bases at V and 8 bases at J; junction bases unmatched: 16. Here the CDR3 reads CSVPSGDLFWDEQFF. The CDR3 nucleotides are TGCAGCGTCCCGAGCGGGGACCTCTTTTGGGATGAGCAGTTCTTC.

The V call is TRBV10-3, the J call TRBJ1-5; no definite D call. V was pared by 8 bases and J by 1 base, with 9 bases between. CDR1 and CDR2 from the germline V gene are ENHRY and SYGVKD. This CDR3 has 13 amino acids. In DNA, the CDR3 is TGTGCCATCTCGCAAGACAGCAATCAGCCCCAGCATTTT. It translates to CAISQDSNQPQHF.

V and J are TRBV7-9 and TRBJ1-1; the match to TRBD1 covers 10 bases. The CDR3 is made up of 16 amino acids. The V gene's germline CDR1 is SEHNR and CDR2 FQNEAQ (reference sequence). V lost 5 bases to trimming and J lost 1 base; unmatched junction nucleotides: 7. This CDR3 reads CASSRGTGVANTEAFF. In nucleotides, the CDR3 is TGTGCCAGCAGCCGAGGGACAGGGGTTGCGAACACTGAAGCTTTCTTT. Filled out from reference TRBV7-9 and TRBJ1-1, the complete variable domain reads DTGVSQNPRHKITKRGQNVTFRCDPISEHNRLYWYRQTLGQGPEFLTYFQNEAQLEKSRLLSDRFSAERPKGSFSTLEIQRTEQGDSAMYLCASSRGTGVANTEAFFGQGTRLTVV.

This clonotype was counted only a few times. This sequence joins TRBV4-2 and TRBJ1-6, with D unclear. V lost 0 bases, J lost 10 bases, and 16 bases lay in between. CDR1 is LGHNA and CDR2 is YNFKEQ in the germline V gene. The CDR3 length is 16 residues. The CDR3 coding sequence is TGTGCCAGCAGCCAAGATAGGCAGTCCCGAGGGTCACCCCTCCACTTT. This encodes CASSQDRQSRGSPLHF.

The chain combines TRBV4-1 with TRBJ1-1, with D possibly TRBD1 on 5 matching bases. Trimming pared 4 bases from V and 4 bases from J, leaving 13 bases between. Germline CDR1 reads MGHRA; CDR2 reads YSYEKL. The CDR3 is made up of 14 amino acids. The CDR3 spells CASSPAGLGTEAFF. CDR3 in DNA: TGCGCCAGCAGCCCAGCAGGGTTGGGCACTGAAGCTTTCTTT.

The CDR3 nucleotides read TGTGCCAGCAGTTTATATCGGGTCGGGGGACAGGGGAATTACAATGAGCAGTTCTTC. It is translated as CASSLYRVGGQGNYNEQFF. This chain joins TRBV27 and TRBJ2-1, with 10 bases fitting TRBD1. Germline CDR1 reads MNHEY; CDR2 reads SMNVEV (reference sequence). The CDR3 length is 19 residues. V trimming: 1 base; J trimming: 4 bases; junction bases outside the gene matches: 13.

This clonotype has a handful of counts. CDR3: CSASGSRNEQYF. CDR3 coding DNA: TGCAGTGCTAGCGGGAGCAGGAACGAGCAGTACTTC. V is TRBV20-1 and J is TRBJ2-4; TRBD2 is a possible D gene (6 bases). Matching the DNA end better, TRBJ2-7 makes the J call doubtful. This CDR3 has 12 residues. The germline gives CDR1 DFQATT, CDR2 SNEGSKA (reference sequence).

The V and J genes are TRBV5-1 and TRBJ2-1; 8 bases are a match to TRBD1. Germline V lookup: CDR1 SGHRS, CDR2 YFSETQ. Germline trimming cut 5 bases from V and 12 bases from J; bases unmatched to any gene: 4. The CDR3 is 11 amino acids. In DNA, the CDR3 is TGCGCCAGCAGGGACAGGGAAAGGCAGTTCTTC. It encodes CASRDRERQFF. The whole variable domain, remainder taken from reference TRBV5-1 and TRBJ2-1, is KAGVTQTPRYLIKTRGQQVTLSCSPISGHRSVSWYQQTPGQGLQFLFEYFSETQRNKGNFPGRFSGRQFSNSRSEMNVSTLELGDSALYLCASRDRERQFFGPGTRLTVL.

The CDR3 reads CASSPPGPGYGYTF. CDR3 nucleotide sequence: TGTGCCAGCTCACCACCGGGTCCTGGCTATGGCTACACCTTC. The chain combines TRBV18 with TRBJ1-2; D is unclear. The CDR3 runs to 14 residues. V was clipped by 0 bases and J by 4 bases, with 9 bases between them. The germline V gene has CDR1 KGHSH and CDR2 LQKENI. Complete variable domain (other parts from reference TRBV18 and TRBJ1-2): NAGVMQNPRHLVRRRGQEARLRCSPMKGHSHVYWYRQLPEEGLKFMVYLQKENIIDESGMPKERFSAEFPKEGPSILRIQQVVRGDSAAYFCASSPPGPGYGYTFGSGTRLTVV.

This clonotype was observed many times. CDR3 sequence: CASSLNRLNSYEQYF. CDR3 nucleotide sequence: TGTGCCAGCAGCTTAAACAGGTTGAATTCCTACGAGCAGTACTTC. The chain has TRBV11-2 and TRBJ2-7; possibly TRBD1 for D (5 bases). V gave up 2 bases and J gave up 1 base, with 12 bases separating them. This CDR3 comprises 15 residues. Germline CDR1 and CDR2: SGHAT and FQNNGV.

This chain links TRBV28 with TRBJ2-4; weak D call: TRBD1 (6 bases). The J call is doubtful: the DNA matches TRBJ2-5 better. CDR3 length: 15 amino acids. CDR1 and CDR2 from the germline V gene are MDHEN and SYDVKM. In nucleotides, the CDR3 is TGTGCCAGCAGTTCGTTACAGGGCGTCGCGAAGACCCAGTACTTC. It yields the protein CASSSLQGVAKTQYF.

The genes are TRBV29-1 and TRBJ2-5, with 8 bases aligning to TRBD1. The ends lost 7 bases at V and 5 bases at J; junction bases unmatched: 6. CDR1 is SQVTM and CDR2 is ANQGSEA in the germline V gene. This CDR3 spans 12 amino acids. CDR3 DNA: TGCAGCGCCTCCAGGGGGCACGAGACCCAGTACTTC. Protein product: CSASRGHETQYF. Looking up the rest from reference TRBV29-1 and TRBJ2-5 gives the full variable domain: SAVISQKPSRDICQRGTSLTIQCQVDSQVTMMFWYRQQPGQSLTLIATANQGSEATYESGFVIDKFPISRPNLTFSTLTVSNMSPEDSSIYLCSASRGHETQYFGPGTRLLVL.

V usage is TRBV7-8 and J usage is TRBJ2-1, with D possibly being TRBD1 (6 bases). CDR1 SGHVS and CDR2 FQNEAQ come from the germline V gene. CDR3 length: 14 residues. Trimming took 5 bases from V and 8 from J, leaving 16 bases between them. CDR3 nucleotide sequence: TGTGCCAGCAGCCCGACCACAGGGTACGATGAGCAGTTCTTC. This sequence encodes CASSPTTGYDEQFF.

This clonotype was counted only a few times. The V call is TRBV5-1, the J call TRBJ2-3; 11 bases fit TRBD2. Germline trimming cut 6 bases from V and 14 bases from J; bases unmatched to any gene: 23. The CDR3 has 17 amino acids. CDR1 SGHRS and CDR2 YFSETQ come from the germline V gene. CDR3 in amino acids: CASTLERASGRPRYAYF. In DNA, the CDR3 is TGCGCCAGCACACTCGAGCGGGCTAGCGGGAGGCCCAGATACGCGTATTTT.

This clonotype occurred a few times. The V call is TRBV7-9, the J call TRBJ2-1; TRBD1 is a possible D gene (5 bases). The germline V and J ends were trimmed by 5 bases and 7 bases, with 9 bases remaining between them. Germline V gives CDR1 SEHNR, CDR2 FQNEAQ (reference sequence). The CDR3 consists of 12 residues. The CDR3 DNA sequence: TGTGCCAGCAGCCAAAAGGGGAATGAGCAGTTCTTC. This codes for CASSQKGNEQFF.